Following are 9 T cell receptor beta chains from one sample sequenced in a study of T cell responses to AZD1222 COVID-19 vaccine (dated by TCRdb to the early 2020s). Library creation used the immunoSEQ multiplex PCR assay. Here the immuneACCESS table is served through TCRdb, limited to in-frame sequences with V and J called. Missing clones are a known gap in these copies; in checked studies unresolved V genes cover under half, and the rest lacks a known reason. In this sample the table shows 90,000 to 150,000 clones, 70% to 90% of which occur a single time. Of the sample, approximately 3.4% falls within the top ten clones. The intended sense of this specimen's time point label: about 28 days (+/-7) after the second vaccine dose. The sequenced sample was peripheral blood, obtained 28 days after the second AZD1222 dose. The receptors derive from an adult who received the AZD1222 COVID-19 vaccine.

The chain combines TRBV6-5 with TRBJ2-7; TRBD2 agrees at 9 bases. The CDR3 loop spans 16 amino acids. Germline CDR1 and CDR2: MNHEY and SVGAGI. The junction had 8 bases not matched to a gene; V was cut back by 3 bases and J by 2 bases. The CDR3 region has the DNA TGTGCCAGCAGTTATCTGACTAGCGGATCCCCCTACGAGCAGTACTTC. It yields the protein CASSYLTSGSPYEQYF.

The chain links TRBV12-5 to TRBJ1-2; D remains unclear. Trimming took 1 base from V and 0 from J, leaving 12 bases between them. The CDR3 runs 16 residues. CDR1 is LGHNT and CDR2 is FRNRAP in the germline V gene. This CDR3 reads CASGLGISGTNYGYTF. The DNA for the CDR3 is TGTGCTAGTGGTTTGGGTATCTCCGGGACTAACTATGGCTACACCTTC.

Here the CDR3 reads CASSKEDQQTQYF. CDR3 DNA: TGTGCCAGCAGCAAGGAGGACCAGCAGACCCAGTACTTC. The chain recombines TRBV4-2 with TRBJ2-5, with TRBD2 as a possible D gene (5 bases). This CDR3 region has 13 residues. Trimming took off 5 bases at V and 6 bases at J, with 13 bases between the two ends. Per the germline V gene, CDR1 is LGHNA and CDR2 is YNFKEQ.

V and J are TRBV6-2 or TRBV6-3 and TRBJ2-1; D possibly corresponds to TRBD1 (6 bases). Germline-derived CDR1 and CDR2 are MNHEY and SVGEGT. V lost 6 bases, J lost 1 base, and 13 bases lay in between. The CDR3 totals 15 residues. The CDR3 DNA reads TGTGCCAGCAGCCTCAGGGGAAGTTCCTACAATGAGCAGTTCTTC. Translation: CASSLRGSSYNEQFF.

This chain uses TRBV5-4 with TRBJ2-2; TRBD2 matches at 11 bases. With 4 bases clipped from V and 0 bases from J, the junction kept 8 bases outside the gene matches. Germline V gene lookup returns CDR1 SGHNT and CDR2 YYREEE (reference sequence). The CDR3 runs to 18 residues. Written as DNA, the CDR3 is TGTGCCAGCAGCAAAGGGACTAGCGGAGGAGCGAACACCGGGGAGCTGTTTTTT. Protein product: CASSKGTSGGANTGELFF.

The CDR3 here is CASSYSTGGSYEQYF. CDR3 nucleotide sequence: TGTGCCAGCAGTTACTCGACTGGGGGGTCCTACGAGCAGTACTTC. The genes are TRBV6-6 and TRBJ2-7; tentative D call: TRBD2 (6 bases). The germline V and J ends were trimmed by 0 bases and 1 base, with 10 bases remaining between them. The CDR3 covers 15 residues. Germline V lookup: CDR1 MNHNY, CDR2 SVGAGI (reference sequence).

The DNA of the CDR3 is TGTGCCAGCAGTTTCAATGGGGGAAGCGAGCAGTTCTTC. This translates into CASSFNGGSEQFF. The chain links TRBV12-3 or TRBV12-4 to TRBJ2-1, with D perhaps given as TRBD1 or TRBD2 (5 bases each). The CDR3 has 13 amino acids. With 3 bases removed from V and 10 bases from J, the gap between germline ends came to 13 bases.

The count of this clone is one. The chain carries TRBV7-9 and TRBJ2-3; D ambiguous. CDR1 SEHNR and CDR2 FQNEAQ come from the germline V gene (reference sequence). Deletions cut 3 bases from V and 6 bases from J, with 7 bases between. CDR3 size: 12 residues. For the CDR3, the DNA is TGTGCCAGCAGCTTTATTGCGGATACGCAGTATTTT. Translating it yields CASSFIADTQYF.

The CDR3 here is CASSGQNSYEQYF. CDR3 coding DNA: TGTGCCAGCAGCGGGCAGAACAGTTACGAGCAGTACTTC. The rearrangement uses TRBV9 and TRBJ2-7; D is uncertain. The CDR3 totals 13 residues. The germline V gene has CDR1 SGDLS and CDR2 YYNGEE. Trimming pared 3 bases from V and 4 bases from J, leaving 11 bases between.